The rows below give T cell receptor beta chains drawn from one sample of a study of blood T cells in healthy people across ages. TCRdb itself ran the 5' RACE reads through MiXCR, one entry per CDR3 protein. The sample lists more than 650,000 distinct CDR3 sequences; over 20% were seen once. The specimen was blood. Every receptor here comes from an older man in good health. CDR3s include the opening cysteine and the closing phenylalanine or tryptophan. Fields, in order: CDR3 protein, CDR3 DNA, V gene, J gene, clone size, D gene. D genes are given only for firm matches. Only some rows state a clone size, as once, few, many or a class for expanded clones.

CDR3 protein: CSASPTTTSGRENEQFF
CDR3 DNA: TGCAGTGCTAGCCCAACAACCACTAGCGGGAGGGAAAATGAGCAGTTCTTC
V gene: TRBV20-1
J gene: TRBJ2-1
clone size: few
D gene: TRBD2

CDR3 protein: CASSLRLAGDTQYF
CDR3 DNA: TGTGCCAGCAGTTTAAGGCTAGCGGGAGATACGCAGTATTTT
V gene: TRBV12-3/TRBV12-4
J gene: TRBJ2-3
clone size: few
D gene: TRBD2

CDR3 protein: CASSLGQGGPYNEQFF
CDR3 DNA: TGTGCCAGCAGCTTAGGCCAGGGGGGGCCTTACAATGAGCAGTTCTTC
V gene: TRBV11-2
J gene: TRBJ2-1
clone size: few
D gene: NA

CDR3 protein: CASRGPTHYEQYF
CDR3 DNA: TGTGCCAGTAGGGGACCGACGCACTACGAGCAGTACTTC
V gene: TRBV3-1
J gene: TRBJ2-7
clone size: NA
D gene: NA

CDR3 protein: CASSLVVAAGDTQYF
CDR3 DNA: TGCGCCAGCAGCTTGGTGGTGGCGGCAGGGGATACGCAGTATTTT
V gene: TRBV5-1
J gene: TRBJ2-3
clone size: NA
D gene: NA

CDR3 protein: CASSLTWDEQFF
CDR3 DNA: TGTGCCAGCAGCCTCACTTGGGATGAGCAGTTCTTC
V gene: TRBV7-9
J gene: TRBJ2-1
clone size: NA
D gene: NA

CDR3 protein: CASSFRRQSYGYTF
CDR3 DNA: TGTGCCAGCAGTTTCCGACGGCAGTCCTATGGCTACACCTTC
V gene: TRBV27
J gene: TRBJ1-2
clone size: few
D gene: NA

CDR3 protein: CASTSGGIGTGELFF
CDR3 DNA: TGTGCCAGCACTAGCGGGGGGATTGGCACCGGGGAGCTGTTTTTT
V gene: TRBV7-9
J gene: TRBJ2-2
clone size: NA
D gene: TRBD2

CDR3 protein: CASSPRPAGGITDAQYF
CDR3 DNA: TGTGCCAGCAGCCCAAGACCAGCGGGAGGGATAACAGATGCGCAGTATTTT
V gene: TRBV12-3/TRBV12-4
J gene: TRBJ2-3
clone size: NA
D gene: TRBD2

CDR3 protein: CASSLGSLLAGGSKNIQYF
CDR3 DNA: TGCGCCAGCAGCTTGGGGTCGCTACTAGCGGGGGGGTCCAAAAACATTCAGTACTTC
V gene: TRBV5-1
J gene: TRBJ2-4
clone size: NA
D gene: TRBD2

CDR3 protein: CSAVTPYGYTF
CDR3 DNA: TGCAGTGCTGTGACCCCCTATGGCTACACCTTC
V gene: TRBV20-1
J gene: TRBJ1-2
clone size: NA
D gene: NA

CDR3 protein: CASSPGQSRAYEQYF
CDR3 DNA: TGTGCCAGCAGTCCCGGACAGAGTAGGGCCTACGAGCAGTACTTC
V gene: TRBV12-3/TRBV12-4
J gene: TRBJ2-7
clone size: few
D gene: NA